The rows below give T cell receptor beta chains drawn from one sample of a study of blood T cells in healthy people across ages. TCRdb redid the calling of the 5' RACE reads with MiXCR, one entry per CDR3 protein. The sample records over 600,000 distinct CDR3 sequences, over 40% being singletons. The sample consisted of blood. Receptors originate from a man older than 75 in good health. Each CDR3 is given with its conserved first and last residue. A D gene is named only where the DNA matches it firmly. Size tells how often a clone was seen (once, few, many) or the class of an expanded clone, and some rows leave it out.

size: .; length: 15; D: .; J: TRBJ1-3; V: TRBV7-2; DNA: TGTGCCAGCAGCGCCTCACAGGTGTTGGGAAACACCATATATTTT; CDR3: CASSASQVLGNTIYF
size: .; length: 14; D: .; J: TRBJ1-2; V: TRBV20-1; DNA: TGCAGTGCTAGAGATCACGGAGCTAACTATGGCTACACCTTC; CDR3: CSARDHGANYGYTF
size: many; length: 14; D: .; J: TRBJ1-2; V: TRBV5-4; DNA: TGTGCCAGCAGCTTCGAGCAGACGGGCTATGGCTACACCTTC; CDR3: CASSFEQTGYGYTF
size: .; length: 15; D: .; J: TRBJ2-7; V: TRBV7-2; DNA: TGTGCCAGCAGCCCCATCGGGCAGGATTACAATGAGCAGTACTTC; CDR3: CASSPIGQDYNEQYF
size: .; length: 15; D: .; J: TRBJ2-2; V: TRBV11-1; DNA: TGTGCCAGCAGCTTAGACCCTTGGGACTCCGGGGAGCTGTTTTTT; CDR3: CASSLDPWDSGELFF
size: .; length: 16; D: .; J: TRBJ2-5; V: TRBV3-1; DNA: TGTGCCAGCAGCCTGAAACTAGGTTTCGTCCAAGAGACCCAGTACTTC; CDR3: CASSLKLGFVQETQYF
size: .; length: 13; D: TRBD1; J: TRBJ2-1; V: TRBV12-5; DNA: TGTGCTAGTGCCACCGGGACAGGCAGTGATCAGTTCTTC; CDR3: CASATGTGSDQFF
size: many; length: 14; D: .; J: TRBJ2-7; V: TRBV29-1; DNA: TGCAGCGTTCTAAAGACAGCCTCTCCCTACGAGCAGTACTTC; CDR3: CSVLKTASPYEQYF
size: many; length: 14; D: .; J: TRBJ1-2; V: TRBV29-1; DNA: TGCAGCGTTGAAGCTGCAGGGAGGGGCTATGGCTACACCTTC; CDR3: CSVEAAGRGYGYTF
size: .; length: 15; D: TRBD1; J: TRBJ1-2; V: TRBV7-9; DNA: TGTGCCAGCAGCTTAGACCCGACAGGGGCCTATGGCTACACCTTC; CDR3: CASSLDPTGAYGYTF
size: .; length: 16; D: TRBD2; J: TRBJ2-1; V: TRBV6-2/TRBV6-3; DNA: TGTGCCAGCACCCTGGAGGGACTAGTGGGGACCGGGGAGCTGTTCTTC; CDR3: CASTLEGLVGTGELFF
size: .; length: 13; D: .; J: TRBJ1-5; V: TRBV2; DNA: TGTGCCAGCAGTGAAGCCCAGGCCCCACCCCAGCATTTT; CDR3: CASSEAQAPPQHF
size: many; length: 15; D: .; J: TRBJ2-7; V: TRBV7-8; DNA: TGTGCCAGCACCCCCGGTCCGGGGAACCTAAACGAGCAGTACTTC; CDR3: CASTPGPGNLNEQYF
size: once; length: 17; D: .; J: TRBJ2-4; V: TRBV24-1; DNA: TGTGCCACCAGCCCGATCGGGAAACCGACAGGTGAGAACATTCAGTACTTC; CDR3: CATSPIGKPTGENIQYF
size: many; length: 18; D: TRBD1; J: TRBJ2-3; V: TRBV9; DNA: TGTGCCAGCAGCGTAGAGGGACAGGGGATCACTAGCACAGATACGCAGTATTTT; CDR3: CASSVEGQGITSTDTQYF
size: .; length: 17; D: TRBD2; J: TRBJ2-3; V: TRBV6-1; DNA: TGTGCCAGCAGTGTGGGGACTAGCGGGAAGGCGCTAGATACGCAGTATTTT; CDR3: CASSVGTSGKALDTQYF
size: few; length: 15; D: .; J: TRBJ1-4; V: TRBV20-1; DNA: TGCAGTGCTAGAGTGTCGGGCGGGACTGGTGAAAAACTGTTTTTT; CDR3: CSARVSGGTGEKLFF
size: few; length: 14; D: .; J: TRBJ2-7; V: TRBV25-1; DNA: TGTGCCAGCAGAGACCCGGGACGCCTTTGGGAGCAGTACTTC; CDR3: CASRDPGRLWEQYF
size: .; length: 16; D: TRBD2; J: TRBJ2-3; V: TRBV12-3/TRBV12-4; DNA: TGTGCCAGCAGCCCGGAGGCTAGCGGGGGCACAGATACGCAGTATTTT; CDR3: CASSPEASGGTDTQYF
size: many; length: 14; D: .; J: TRBJ1-1; V: TRBV7-2; DNA: TGTGCCAGCAGCCATGTGGGACGAGGCACTGAAGCTTTCTTT; CDR3: CASSHVGRGTEAFF
size: few; length: 12; D: .; J: TRBJ2-1; V: TRBV7-2; DNA: TGTGCCAGCAGCTTAGATCCTACTGAGCAGTTCTTC; CDR3: CASSLDPTEQFF
size: few; length: 14; D: .; J: TRBJ2-7; V: TRBV20-1; DNA: TGCAGTGCTCCGCGCGATGGGGTACGGAACGAGCAGTACTTC; CDR3: CSAPRDGVRNEQYF
size: .; length: 15; D: TRBD2; J: TRBJ2-7; V: TRBV19; DNA: TGTGCCAGTAGTTCCATGGGCGGGAGCTCCTACGAGCAGTACTTC; CDR3: CASSSMGGSSYEQYF
size: .; length: 14; D: TRBD1; J: TRBJ2-7; V: TRBV6-6; DNA: TGTGCCAGCAGACCGGGACAGGGGGCTTACGAGCAGTACTTC; CDR3: CASRPGQGAYEQYF
size: few; length: 13; D: .; J: TRBJ1-5; V: TRBV6-2/TRBV6-3; DNA: TGTGCCAGCAAGGGAAGTTCGGATCAGCCCCAGCATTTT; CDR3: CASKGSSDQPQHF
size: .; length: 13; D: .; J: TRBJ2-5; V: TRBV7-2; DNA: TGTGCCAGCAGCTTATTACAGTACGAGACCCAGTACTTC; CDR3: CASSLLQYETQYF
size: few; length: 16; D: TRBD2; J: TRBJ2-3; V: TRBV27; DNA: TGTGCCAGCAGTTCGACTAGCGGGAGAGGTACAGATACGCAGTATTTT; CDR3: CASSSTSGRGTDTQYF
size: few; length: 17; D: .; J: TRBJ2-1; V: TRBV27; DNA: TGTGCCAGCAGTTTACCGCTGTTCCTTGGGGACTACAATGAGCAGTTCTTC; CDR3: CASSLPLFLGDYNEQFF
size: .; length: 13; D: TRBD1; J: TRBJ1-2; V: TRBV7-2; DNA: TGTGCCAGCAGCTCCGGGACAGCCTATGGCTACACCTTC; CDR3: CASSSGTAYGYTF
size: .; length: 15; D: TRBD1; J: TRBJ2-3; V: TRBV2; DNA: TGTGCCAGCATTCATCCCGGGACAGCCACAGACACGCAGTATTTT; CDR3: CASIHPGTATDTQYF
size: few; length: 13; D: .; J: TRBJ2-1; V: TRBV29-1; DNA: TGCAGCAAAACCGGGACACACTACAATGAGCAGTTCTTC; CDR3: CSKTGTHYNEQFF